Below are 30 T cell receptor beta chains sequenced from a single sample in a study of T cell repertoires in cytomegalovirus infection. MiXCR, applied by TCRdb to the reads, yields one record per CDR3 protein. The sample yields over 450,000 distinct CDR3 sequences, approximately 10% seen once. Sequenced: PBMCs. The receptor source for this set is a human donor in good health (CMV status not recorded). Some clones in this sample may be carry-over from other donors' samples.

This clonotype occurred many times. This chain connects TRBV2 to TRBJ2-6; 8 bases are a match to TRBD1. CDR3 size: 18 residues. V was pared by 4 bases and J by 0 bases, with 8 bases of the junction left unmatched. CDR1 and CDR2 (germline): SNHLY, FYNNEI. The DNA of the CDR3 is TGTGCCAGCAGTGGTTACAGGGGGAAATCCTCTGGGGCCAACGTCCTGACTTTC. Translating it yields CASSGYRGKSSGANVLTF.

V usage is TRBV12-3 or TRBV12-4 and J usage is TRBJ1-4; D remains unclear. Trimming took 1 base from V and 5 from J, leaving 8 bases between them. This CDR3 contains 14 residues. The CDR3 loop reads CASSLGPINEKLFF. Written as DNA, the CDR3 is TGTGCCAGCAGTTTAGGACCGATCAATGAAAAACTGTTTTTT.

V usage is TRBV5-1 and J usage is TRBJ1-4, with D unclear. The CDR3 consists of 15 residues. Germline-derived CDR1 and CDR2 are SGHRS and YFSETQ. Trimming stripped 0 bases from V and 3 bases from J, with 9 bases between. This CDR3 reads CASSLGTAANEKLFF. The DNA for the CDR3 is TGCGCCAGCAGCTTGGGAACGGCGGCTAATGAAAAACTGTTTTTT.

About this clonotype: One end of the junction varies from germline; a read error may be responsible. The chain joins TRBV14 to TRBJ2-2, with 8 bases matching TRBD2. This CDR3 is built from 14 residues. CDR1 is SGHDN, CDR2 FVKESK, per germline. The CDR3: CDSSLAGNTGELFF. The DNA of the CDR3 is TGTGACAGCAGCCTAGCGGGGAACACCGGGGAGCTGTTTTTT.

This clonotype was detected a few times. The V and J genes are TRBV6-6 and TRBJ2-5; unclear D gene. Between the trimmed V and J ends, which lost 5 bases and 3 bases, there was a span of 10 bases. Germline loops: CDR1 MNHNY, CDR2 SVGAGI (reference sequence). The CDR3 is made up of 13 amino acids. The DNA of the CDR3 is TGTGCCAGCAGTCTGAGGAGTAAAGAGACCCAGTACTTC. It encodes CASSLRSKETQYF.

This clonotype was detected ten times or more. The chain joins TRBV7-8 to TRBJ2-3; D unresolved. Germline CDR1 is SGHVS and CDR2 is FQNEAQ. V was shortened by 5 bases and J by 6 bases, with 18 bases between the two germline ends. This CDR3 has 15 residues. The CDR3 spells CASSKSRGKSDTQYF. The CDR3 DNA sequence: TGTGCCAGCAGCAAATCCCGAGGAAAGTCCGATACGCAGTATTTT.

The V and J genes are TRBV6-5 and TRBJ2-7, with D perhaps being TRBD1 or TRBD2 (5 bases each). The germline V and J ends were trimmed by 4 bases and 3 bases, with 16 bases remaining between them. Germline lookup yields CDR1 MNHEY and CDR2 SVGAGI. There are 15 residues in the CDR3. The DNA for the CDR3 is TGTGCCAGCAGTTCCCCGGGGCAAACCGACTACGAGCAGTACTTC. Its protein is CASSSPGQTDYEQYF.

The rearrangement uses TRBV12-3 or TRBV12-4 and TRBJ1-5; D perhaps matches TRBD1 (5 bases). CDR3 length: 14 residues. V was cut by 6 bases and J by 7 bases, with 16 bases left in between. CDR3 sequence reads: CASSRAAGYQPQHF. The CDR3 bases are TGTGCCAGCAGCAGGGCTGCAGGGTACCAGCCCCAGCATTTT.

Comments on this clonotype: A clone one base away is much larger, so this may be a read error. The chain recombines TRBV5-4 with TRBJ1-1; 7 bases match TRBD1. With 4 bases clipped from V and 6 bases from J, the junction kept 6 bases outside the gene matches. The CDR3 has 13 amino acids. The germline CDR1 and CDR2 sequences are SGHNT and YYREEE (reference sequence). For the CDR3, the DNA is TGTGCCAGCAGCCTCGGGACAGAAGCTGAAGCTTTCTTT. This codes for CASSLGTEAEAFF.

The chain combines TRBV30 with TRBJ2-3; 12 bases are a match to TRBD2. From germline, CDR1 is GTSNPN and CDR2 SVGIG (reference sequence). J gave up 4 bases and V 1 base, and 15 bases lay outside the gene matches. This CDR3 is 19 amino acids long. This CDR3 reads CAWSARRVRLAGAADTQYF. CDR3 nucleotide sequence: TGTGCCTGGAGTGCCCGGCGGGTTCGACTAGCGGGAGCCGCAGATACGCAGTATTTT.

The chain uses TRBV23-1 and TRBJ2-6; D might be TRBD2 (5 bases). TRBV23-1 is filed as an ORF, its function uncertain. This CDR3 contains 15 residues. The V gene lost 2 bases and the J gene lost 2 bases, with 7 bases spanning the gap. For the CDR3, the DNA is TGCGCCAGCAGTCAAGGGAGTGCTGGGGCCAACGTCCTGACTTTC. Residues: CASSQGSAGANVLTF.

The sample holds many counts of this clonotype. The gene calls are TRBV7-8 and TRBJ2-7, with D unresolved. V was pared by 2 bases and J by 7 bases, with 12 bases between. CDR3 size: 13 residues. Germline V gives CDR1 SGHVS, CDR2 FQNEAQ. CDR3 protein: CASSLREPGEQYF. CDR3 nucleotide sequence: TGTGCCAGCAGCTTACGCGAGCCTGGGGAGCAGTACTTC.

There are a few counts of this clonotype. This chain's CDR3 is CASSEALDTQYF. The DNA for the CDR3 is TGTGCCAGCAGTGAAGCGTTGGATACGCAGTATTTT. V usage is TRBV6-1 and J usage is TRBJ2-3; D not certain. Trimming removed 0 bases from V and 6 bases from J, with 4 bases in between. This CDR3 is built from 12 residues. CDR1 MNHNS and CDR2 SASEGT come from the germline V gene.

This clonotype was picked up many times. This rearrangement joins TRBV15 to TRBJ2-2, with D unclear. Trimming took 0 bases from V and 6 from J, leaving 11 bases between them. The CDR3 is 15 residues long. Germline V gene sequence: CDR1 LNHNV, CDR2 YYDKDF (reference sequence). In DNA, the CDR3 is TGTGCCACCAGCAGAGATCGGACCTACGCCGGGGAGCTGTTTTTT. Its translation is CATSRDRTYAGELFF.

This clonotype appeared many times. J is TRBJ2-7 and V is TRBV14; the D gene is possibly TRBD1 (5 bases). Germline V gene lookup returns CDR1 SGHDN and CDR2 FVKESK. The V and J ends lost 2 bases and 0 bases respectively, with 14 bases between them. The CDR3 consists of 16 residues. The CDR3 spells CASSQQGILSSYEQYF. In nucleotides, the CDR3 is TGTGCCAGCAGCCAACAGGGTATCCTGAGCTCCTACGAGCAGTACTTC.

The chain carries TRBV4-2 and TRBJ1-2; maybe TRBD1 (5 bases). In germline, CDR1 is LGHNA, CDR2 YNFKEQ. The V end was cut by 3 bases, the J end by 0 bases, with 20 bases between. The CDR3 loop spans 18 amino acids. CDR3 residues: CASSHRVGTQEANYGYTF. The CDR3 nucleotides read TGTGCCAGCAGCCATCGGGTGGGTACACAGGAGGCTAACTATGGCTACACCTTC.

This clonotype appeared many times. DNA of the CDR3: TGTGCCAGCTTGACAGACACCGGGGAGCTGTTTTTT. Amino acids: CASLTDTGELFF. The rearrangement uses TRBV6-1 and TRBJ2-2, with D maybe TRBD1 (5 bases). There are 12 residues in the CDR3. Between the trimmed V and J ends, which lost 8 bases and 3 bases, there was a span of 7 bases. Germline V CDR1 and CDR2: MNHNS, SASEGT.

This clonotype turned up a few times. The chain couples TRBV27 to TRBJ1-5; D gene unclear. In germline, CDR1 is MNHEY, CDR2 SMNVEV (reference sequence). Trimming cost V 2 bases and J 5 bases, with 10 bases left between them. This CDR3 is 14 amino acids long. The DNA of the CDR3 is TGTGCCAGCAGTTTACAAGAAGGGTATCAGCCCCAGCATTTT. It translates to CASSLQEGYQPQHF.

This clonotype has a count of ten or more. The genes are TRBV4-2 and TRBJ2-3, with 12 bases matching TRBD2. The V segment lost 6 bases and the J segment 3 bases; nucleotides outside the gene matches: 10. This CDR3 contains 17 residues. CDR1 and CDR2 from the germline V gene are LGHNA and YNFKEQ. In DNA, the CDR3 is TGTGCCAGCAGTCGTGGACTAGCGGGAACTCGGACAGATACGCAGTATTTT. This sequence encodes CASSRGLAGTRTDTQYF.

This clonotype has ten or more counts. This chain connects TRBV13 to TRBJ2-1, with 8 bases lining up with TRBD2. V shed 5 bases, J shed 9 bases, and the junction held 21 bases outside the gene matches. CDR1 is PRHDT, CDR2 FYEKMQ, per germline (reference sequence). CDR3 length equals 18 residues. The chain's CDR3 is CASSAITTSSGSRPEQFF. The CDR3 bases are TGTGCCAGCAGCGCAATAACTACTTCCAGCGGGAGTCGGCCTGAGCAGTTCTTC.

The rearrangement links TRBV5-5 to TRBJ1-5; tentative D call: TRBD1 (5 bases). Germline V gene lookup returns CDR1 SGHKS and CDR2 YYEKEE (reference sequence). V lost 8 bases and J lost 3, with 18 bases in between. The CDR3 runs 15 residues. This chain's CDR3 is CASGAGPRINQPQHF. As DNA, the CDR3 is TGTGCCAGTGGGGCGGGGCCCCGAATCAATCAGCCCCAGCATTTT. The variable domain in full, with the rest retrieved from reference TRBV5-5 and TRBJ1-5, is DAGVTQSPTHLIKTRGQQVTLRCSPISGHKSVSWYQQVLGQGPQFIFQYYEKEERGRGNFPDRFSARQFPNYSSELNVNALLLGDSALYLCASGAGPRINQPQHFGDGTRLSIL.

The gene calls are TRBV25-1 and TRBJ2-1; D gene uncertain. Germline loops: CDR1 MGHDK, CDR2 SYGVNS. V lost 1 base and J 6 bases, leaving 13 bases between the germline ends. This CDR3 is built from 15 residues. The CDR3 DNA reads as TGTGCCAGCAGTGAATTGGAGTGGTTAGGCAATGAGCAGTTCTTC. As protein: CASSELEWLGNEQFF.

This clonotype was seen a single time. The J gene is TRBJ1-1, the V gene TRBV9; TRBD1 is a possible D gene (6 bases). CDR3 length: 13 amino acids. V lost 3 bases, J lost 4 bases, and 10 bases lay in between. Germline CDR1 and CDR2: SGDLS and YYNGEE. The CDR3 is CASSAGGGTEAFF. CDR3 bases: TGTGCCAGCAGCGCAGGAGGGGGCACTGAAGCTTTCTTT.

This clonotype was counted at least ten times. The chain recombines TRBV5-1 with TRBJ2-1, with TRBD1 identical over 8 bases. The CDR3 is 14 residues long. With 0 bases clipped from V and 8 bases from J, the junction kept 4 bases outside the gene matches. The germline gives CDR1 SGHRS, CDR2 YFSETQ. Written as DNA, the CDR3 is TGCGCCAGCAGCTTGGGAACAGGGGGTGATGAGCAGTTCTTC. Translated, it gives CASSLGTGGDEQFF. The full variable domain, with the rest looked up from reference TRBV5-1 and TRBJ2-1, is KAGVTQTPRYLIKTRGQQVTLSCSPISGHRSVSWYQQTPGQGLQFLFEYFSETQRNKGNFPGRFSGRQFSNSRSEMNVSTLELGDSALYLCASSLGTGGDEQFFGPGTRLTVL.

A remark on this clonotype: Here the CDR3 omits its conserved ending phenylalanine or tryptophan, so a read error is the likely source. The chain couples TRBV20-1 to TRBJ2-3; unclear D gene. CDR1 is DFQATT, CDR2 SNEGSKA, per germline (reference sequence). With 2 bases removed from V and 2 bases from J, the gap between germline ends came to 11 bases. This CDR3 has 14 residues. CDR3 nucleotide sequence: TGCAGTGCTAGATCACCCTTCGACACAGATACGCAGTATGTT. Amino acids: CSARSPFDTDTQYV.

This clonotype came up many times. V is TRBV19 and J is TRBJ1-5; D is perhaps TRBD1 (5 bases). V lost 8 bases and J 3 bases, leaving 17 bases between the germline ends. CDR3 length: 15 amino acids. Germline V CDR1 and CDR2: LNHDA, SQIVND (reference sequence). Here the CDR3 reads CASARDRAVNQPQHF. CDR3 sequence (DNA): TGTGCCAGTGCCAGGGATCGTGCCGTCAATCAGCCCCAGCATTTT.

This clonotype was counted at least ten times. The V gene is TRBV7-2, the J gene TRBJ1-5, with D unresolved. CDR3 length: 12 amino acids. CDR1 SGHTA and CDR2 FQGNSA come from the germline V gene. V was trimmed by 4 bases and J by 10 bases, leaving 11 bases between them. The CDR3 region has the DNA TGTGCCAGCAGCTACCCACTGCAACCCCAGCATTTT. This encodes CASSYPLQPQHF.

This clonotype was found a few times. This chain links TRBV25-1 with TRBJ1-1; perhaps TRBD1 as D (5 bases). This CDR3 contains 13 residues. The germline V gene encodes CDR1 MGHDK and CDR2 SYGVNS. V shed 5 bases and J shed 5 bases, with 12 bases lying between them. The CDR3 is CASSRSRGTEAFF. The CDR3 coding sequence is TGTGCCAGCAGTCGAAGCCGGGGGACTGAAGCTTTCTTT.

This clonotype was detected ten times or more. V and J are TRBV27 and TRBJ2-3, with a possible D match to TRBD2 (5 bases). Germline V gene sequence: CDR1 MNHEY, CDR2 SMNVEV (reference sequence). The ends were cut back, 6 bases at V and 2 bases at J, with 12 bases in the middle. This CDR3 spans 14 amino acids. The CDR3 spells CASSRGFHTDTQYF. DNA for the CDR3: TGTGCCAGCAGCCGGGGTTTTCACACAGATACGCAGTATTTT.

This clonotype was observed many times. V gene TRBV14 combines with J gene TRBJ2-7, with 10 positions matching TRBD1. The germline CDR1 and CDR2 sequences are SGHDN and FVKESK. The CDR3 is made up of 15 amino acids. J was trimmed by 6 bases and V by 6 bases; bases with no gene match: 11. CDR3 nucleotide sequence: TGTGCCAGCAGGCGCTCCGGGACAGGGGACGGCGAGCAGTACTTC. It translates to CASRRSGTGDGEQYF.